This T cell receptor (beta chain) is from a study of blood T cell repertoires in COVID-19. Study overall: Whether acute or convalescent, the COVID-19 samples came from the United States, Italy and Spain. T cells, B-cell-depleted T cells, or PBMCs supplied cDNA or gDNA.

Germline V CDR1 and CDR2: MDHEN, SYDVKM. The CDR3 totals 14 residues. V lost 5 bases and J lost 7; bases outside the gene matches: 5. Original processing methods: Estimated nucleated cell counts came from reference gene primer amplification. TCRdb's table, derived via immunoSEQ multiplex PCR, lists solely in-frame clones and lacks some. The V and J calls and clone size were taken over from that table, and D and trimming were inferred from the DNA. The sample comprises almost 80,000 clones, over 75% of which are singletons, and about 0.83% rests with the top ten. The origin of this receptor is a woman of 80 years or more with acute or convalescent COVID-19. V usage is TRBV28 and J usage is TRBJ1-6, with 7 bases identical to TRBD1. The source material was peripheral blood. CDR3 region: CASSLTGRNSPLHF. The CDR3 DNA sequence: TGTGCCAGCAGTCTGACAGGGAGGAATTCACCCCTCCACTTT.